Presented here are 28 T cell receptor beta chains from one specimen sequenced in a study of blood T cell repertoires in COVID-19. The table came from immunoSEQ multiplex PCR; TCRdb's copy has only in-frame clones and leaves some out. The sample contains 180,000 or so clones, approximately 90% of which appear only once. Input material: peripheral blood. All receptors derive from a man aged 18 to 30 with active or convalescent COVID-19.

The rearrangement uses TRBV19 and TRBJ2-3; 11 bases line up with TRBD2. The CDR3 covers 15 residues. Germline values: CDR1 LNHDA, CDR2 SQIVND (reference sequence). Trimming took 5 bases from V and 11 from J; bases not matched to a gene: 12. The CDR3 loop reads CASSLNPGTSGGQYF. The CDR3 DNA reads TGTGCCAGTAGTCTCAACCCCGGGACTAGCGGAGGGCAGTATTTT.

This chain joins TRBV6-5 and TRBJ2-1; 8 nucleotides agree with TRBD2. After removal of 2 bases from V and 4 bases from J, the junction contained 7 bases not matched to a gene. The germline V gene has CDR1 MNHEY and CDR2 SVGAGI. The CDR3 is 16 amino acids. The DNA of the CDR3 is TGTGCCAGCAGTTACATCACTAGCGGAAAGTACAATGAGCAGTTCTTC. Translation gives CASSYITSGKYNEQFF.

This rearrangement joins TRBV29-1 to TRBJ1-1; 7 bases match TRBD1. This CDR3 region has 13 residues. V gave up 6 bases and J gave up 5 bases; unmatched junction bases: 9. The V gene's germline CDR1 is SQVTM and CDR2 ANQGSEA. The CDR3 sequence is CSVGQPGETEAFF. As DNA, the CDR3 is TGCAGCGTGGGACAGCCCGGAGAAACTGAAGCTTTCTTT.

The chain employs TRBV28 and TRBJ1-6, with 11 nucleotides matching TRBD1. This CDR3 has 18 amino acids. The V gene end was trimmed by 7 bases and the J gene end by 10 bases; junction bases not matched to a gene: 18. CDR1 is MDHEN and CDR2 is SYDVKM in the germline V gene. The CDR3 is CASTLSPTGTGGISPLHF. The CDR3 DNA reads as TGTGCCAGCACCCTTTCCCCAACCGGGACAGGGGGAATCTCACCCCTCCACTTT.

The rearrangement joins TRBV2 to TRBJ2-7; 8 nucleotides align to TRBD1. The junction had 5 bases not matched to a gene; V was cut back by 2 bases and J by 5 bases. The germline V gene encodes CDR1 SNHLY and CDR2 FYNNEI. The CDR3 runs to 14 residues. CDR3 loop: CASSEFRGQNEQYF. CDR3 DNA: TGTGCCAGCAGTGAATTCAGGGGGCAGAACGAGCAGTACTTC.

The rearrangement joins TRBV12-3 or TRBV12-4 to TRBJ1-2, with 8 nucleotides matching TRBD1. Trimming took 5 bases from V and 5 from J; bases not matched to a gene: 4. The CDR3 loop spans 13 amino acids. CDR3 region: CASSEGQAYGYTF. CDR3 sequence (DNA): TGTGCCAGCAGTGAGGGACAGGCTTATGGCTACACCTTC.

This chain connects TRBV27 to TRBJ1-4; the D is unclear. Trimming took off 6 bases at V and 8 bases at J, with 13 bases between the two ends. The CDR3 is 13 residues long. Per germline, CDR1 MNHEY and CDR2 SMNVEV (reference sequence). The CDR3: CASRPRGVEKLFF. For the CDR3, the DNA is TGTGCCAGCAGGCCACGGGGAGTGGAAAAACTGTTTTTT.

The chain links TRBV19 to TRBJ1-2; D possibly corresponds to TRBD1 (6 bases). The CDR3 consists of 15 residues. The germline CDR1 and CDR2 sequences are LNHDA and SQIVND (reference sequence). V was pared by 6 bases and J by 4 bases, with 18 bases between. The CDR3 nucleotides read TGTGCCAGTAGAAACAAGGGGGTGATTAGCTATGGCTACACCTTC. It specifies CASRNKGVISYGYTF. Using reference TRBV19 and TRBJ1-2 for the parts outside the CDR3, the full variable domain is DGGITQSPKYLFRKEGQNVTLSCEQNLNHDAMYWYRQDPGQGLRLIYYSQIVNDFQKGDIAEGYSVSREKKESFPLTVTSAQKNPTAFYLCASRNKGVISYGYTFGSGTRLTVV.

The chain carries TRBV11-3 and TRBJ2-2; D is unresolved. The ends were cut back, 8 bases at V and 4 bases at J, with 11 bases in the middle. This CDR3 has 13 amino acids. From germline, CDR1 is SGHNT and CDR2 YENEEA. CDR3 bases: TGTGCCAGCGGGCCCCTTAGCACCGGGGAGCTGTTTTTT. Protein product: CASGPLSTGELFF.

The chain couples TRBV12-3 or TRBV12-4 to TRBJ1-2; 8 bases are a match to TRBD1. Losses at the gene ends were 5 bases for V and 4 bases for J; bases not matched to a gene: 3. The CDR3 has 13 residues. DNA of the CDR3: TGTGCCAGCAGTCGGACAGGGTCCTATGGCTACACCTTC. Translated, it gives CASSRTGSYGYTF.

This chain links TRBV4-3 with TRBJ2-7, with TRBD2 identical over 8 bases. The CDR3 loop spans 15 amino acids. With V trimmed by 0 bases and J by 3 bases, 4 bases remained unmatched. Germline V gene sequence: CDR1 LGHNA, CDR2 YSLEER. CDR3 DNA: TGCGCCAGCAGCCAAGACAGCGGGAGATTCTACGAGCAGTACTTC. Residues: CASSQDSGRFYEQYF.

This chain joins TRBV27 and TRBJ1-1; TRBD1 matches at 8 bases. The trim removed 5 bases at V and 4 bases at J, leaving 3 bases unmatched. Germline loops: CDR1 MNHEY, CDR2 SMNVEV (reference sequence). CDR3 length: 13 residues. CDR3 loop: CASSHDRGTEAFF. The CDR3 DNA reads TGTGCCAGCAGTCATGACAGGGGCACTGAAGCTTTCTTT.

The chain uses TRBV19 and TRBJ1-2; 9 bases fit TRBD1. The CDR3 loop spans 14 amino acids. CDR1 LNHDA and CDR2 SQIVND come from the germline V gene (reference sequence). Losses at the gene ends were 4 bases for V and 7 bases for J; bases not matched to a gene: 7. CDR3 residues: CASSNRGTGSGYTF. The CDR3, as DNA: TGTGCCAGTAGTAATCGAGGGACAGGGAGTGGCTACACCTTC.

CDR3 region: CASSLSKEGYTF. The CDR3 bases are TGTGCCAGCAGTTTAAGCAAAGAAGGCTACACCTTC. The chain couples TRBV12-3 or TRBV12-4 to TRBJ1-2; D is ambiguous. The V end was cut by 2 bases, the J end by 8 bases, with 9 bases between. The CDR3 loop spans 12 amino acids.

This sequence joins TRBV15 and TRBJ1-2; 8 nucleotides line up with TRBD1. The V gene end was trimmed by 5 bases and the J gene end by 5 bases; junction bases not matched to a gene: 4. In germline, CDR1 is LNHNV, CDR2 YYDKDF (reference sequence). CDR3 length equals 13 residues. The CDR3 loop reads CATSGQGKYGYTF. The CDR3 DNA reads TGTGCCACCAGCGGACAGGGCAAGTATGGCTACACCTTC.

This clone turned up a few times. The CDR3 sequence is CASSRSGNTIYF. CDR3 bases: TGTGCCAGTAGCCGCTCTGGAAACACCATATATTTT. This chain joins TRBV19 and TRBJ1-3, with D uncertain. The V end lost 6 bases, the J end lost 0 bases, and 3 bases lay between the germline ends. Germline CDR1 is LNHDA and CDR2 is SQIVND (reference sequence). This CDR3 contains 12 residues.

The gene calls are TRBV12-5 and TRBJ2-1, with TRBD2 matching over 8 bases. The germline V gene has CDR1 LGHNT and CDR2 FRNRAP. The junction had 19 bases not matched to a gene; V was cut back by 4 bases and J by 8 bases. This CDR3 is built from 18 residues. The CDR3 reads CASGSPEGLGLVWDEQFF. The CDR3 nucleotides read TGTGCTAGTGGTTCCCCGGAGGGGCTGGGACTAGTGTGGGATGAGCAGTTCTTC.

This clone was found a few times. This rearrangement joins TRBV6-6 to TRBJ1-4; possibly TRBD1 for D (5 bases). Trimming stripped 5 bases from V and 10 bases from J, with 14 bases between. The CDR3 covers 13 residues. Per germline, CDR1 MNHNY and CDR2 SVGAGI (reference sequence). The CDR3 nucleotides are TGTGCCAGCAGTGGGGACTCGTACGTAAAACTGTTTTTT. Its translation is CASSGDSYVKLFF.

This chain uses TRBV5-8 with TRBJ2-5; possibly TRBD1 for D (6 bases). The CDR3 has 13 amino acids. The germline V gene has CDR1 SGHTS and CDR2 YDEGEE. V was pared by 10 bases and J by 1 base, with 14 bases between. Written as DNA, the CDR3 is TGTGCCGCCAACCGGGACACCCAAGAGACCCAGTACTTC. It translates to CAANRDTQETQYF.

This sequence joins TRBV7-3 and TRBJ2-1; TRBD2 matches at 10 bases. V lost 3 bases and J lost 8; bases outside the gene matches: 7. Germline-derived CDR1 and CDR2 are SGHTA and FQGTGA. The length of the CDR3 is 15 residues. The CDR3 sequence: CASSLGTSVIYEQFF. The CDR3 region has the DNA TGTGCCAGCAGCTTGGGGACTAGCGTAATTTATGAGCAGTTCTTC. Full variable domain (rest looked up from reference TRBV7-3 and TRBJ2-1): GAGVSQTPSNKVTEKGKYVELRCDPISGHTALYWYRQSLGQGPEFLIYFQGTGAADDSGLPNDRFFAVRPEGSVSTLKIQRTERGDSAVYLCASSLGTSVIYEQFFGPGTRLTVL.

The DNA for the CDR3 is TGTGCCAGCTCACCCTCGGACACAGCTATAGGCTACACCTTC. Protein: CASSPSDTAIGYTF. The chain employs TRBV18 and TRBJ1-2; the D gene is possibly TRBD1 (5 bases). CDR1 and CDR2 (germline): KGHSH, LQKENI. The CDR3 contains 14 residues. V shed 3 bases and J shed 8 bases, with 16 bases lying between them.

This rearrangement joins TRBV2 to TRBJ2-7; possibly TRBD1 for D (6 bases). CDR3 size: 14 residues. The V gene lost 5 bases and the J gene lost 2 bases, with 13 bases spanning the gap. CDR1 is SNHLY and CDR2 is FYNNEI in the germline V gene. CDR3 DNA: TGTGCCAGCAGTAGAGCGACAGGAGCCTACGAGCAGTACGTC. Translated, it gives CASSRATGAYEQYV.

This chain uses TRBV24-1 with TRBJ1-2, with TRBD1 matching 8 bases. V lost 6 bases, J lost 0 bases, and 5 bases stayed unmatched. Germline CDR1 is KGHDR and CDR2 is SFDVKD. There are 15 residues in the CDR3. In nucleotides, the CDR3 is TGTGCCACCAGTCTCAGGGGGCAAGCTAACTATGGCTACACCTTC. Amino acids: CATSLRGQANYGYTF.

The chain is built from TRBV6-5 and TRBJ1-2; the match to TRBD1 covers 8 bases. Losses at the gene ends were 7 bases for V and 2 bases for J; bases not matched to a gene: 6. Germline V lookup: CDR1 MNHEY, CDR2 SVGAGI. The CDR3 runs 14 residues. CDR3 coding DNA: TGTGCCAGCATTCGGACAGGGCCCAACTATGGCTACACCTTC. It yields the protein CASIRTGPNYGYTF.

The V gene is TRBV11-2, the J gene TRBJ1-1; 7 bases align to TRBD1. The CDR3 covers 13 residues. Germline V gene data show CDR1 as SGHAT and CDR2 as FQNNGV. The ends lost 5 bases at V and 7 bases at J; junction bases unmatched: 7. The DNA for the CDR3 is TGTGCCAGCAGCCGGGACAGACTAATTGAAGCTTTCTTT. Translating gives CASSRDRLIEAFF.

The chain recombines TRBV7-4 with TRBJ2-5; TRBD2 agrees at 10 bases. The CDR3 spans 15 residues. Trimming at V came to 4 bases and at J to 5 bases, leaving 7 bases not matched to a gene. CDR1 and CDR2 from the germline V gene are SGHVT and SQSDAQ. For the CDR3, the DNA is TGTGCCAGCAGCTGTGCTAGCGGGGGAATGGAGACCCAGTACTTC. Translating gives CASSCASGGMETQYF.

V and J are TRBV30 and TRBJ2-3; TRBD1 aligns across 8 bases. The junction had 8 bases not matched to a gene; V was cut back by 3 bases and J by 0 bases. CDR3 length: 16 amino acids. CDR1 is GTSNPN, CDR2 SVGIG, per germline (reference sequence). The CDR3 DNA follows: TGTGCCTGGAGCCCCGGACAGGGTGGAAGCACAGATACGCAGTATTTT. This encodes CAWSPGQGGSTDTQYF.

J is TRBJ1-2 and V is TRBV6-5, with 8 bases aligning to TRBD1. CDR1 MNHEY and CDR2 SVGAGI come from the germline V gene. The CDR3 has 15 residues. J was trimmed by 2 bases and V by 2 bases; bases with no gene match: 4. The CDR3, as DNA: TGTGCCAGCAGTTACGGGACAGGAGCCAACTATGGCTACACCTTC. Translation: CASSYGTGANYGYTF.